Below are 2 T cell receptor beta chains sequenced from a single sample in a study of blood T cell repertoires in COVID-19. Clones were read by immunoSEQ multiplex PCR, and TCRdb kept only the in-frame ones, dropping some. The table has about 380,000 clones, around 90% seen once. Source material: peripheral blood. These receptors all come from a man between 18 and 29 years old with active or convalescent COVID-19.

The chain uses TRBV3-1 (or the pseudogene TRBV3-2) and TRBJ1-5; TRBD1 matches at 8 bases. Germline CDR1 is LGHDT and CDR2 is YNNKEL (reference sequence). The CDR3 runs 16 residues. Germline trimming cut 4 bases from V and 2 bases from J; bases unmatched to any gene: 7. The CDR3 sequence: CASSLPDRVGNQPQHF. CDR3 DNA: TGTGCCAGCAGCCTCCCGGACAGGGTAGGCAATCAGCCCCAGCATTTT.

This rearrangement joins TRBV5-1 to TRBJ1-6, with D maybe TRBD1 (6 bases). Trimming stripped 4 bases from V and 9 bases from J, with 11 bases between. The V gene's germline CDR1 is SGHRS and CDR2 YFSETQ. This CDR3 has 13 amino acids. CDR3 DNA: TGCGCCAGCAGCCCAGGGGTAGGTTCACCCCTCCACTTT. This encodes CASSPGVGSPLHF. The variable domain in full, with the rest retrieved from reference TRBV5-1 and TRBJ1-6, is KAGVTQTPRYLIKTRGQQVTLSCSPISGHRSVSWYQQTPGQGLQFLFEYFSETQRNKGNFPGRFSGRQFSNSRSEMNVSTLELGDSALYLCASSPGVGSPLHFGNGTRLTVT.